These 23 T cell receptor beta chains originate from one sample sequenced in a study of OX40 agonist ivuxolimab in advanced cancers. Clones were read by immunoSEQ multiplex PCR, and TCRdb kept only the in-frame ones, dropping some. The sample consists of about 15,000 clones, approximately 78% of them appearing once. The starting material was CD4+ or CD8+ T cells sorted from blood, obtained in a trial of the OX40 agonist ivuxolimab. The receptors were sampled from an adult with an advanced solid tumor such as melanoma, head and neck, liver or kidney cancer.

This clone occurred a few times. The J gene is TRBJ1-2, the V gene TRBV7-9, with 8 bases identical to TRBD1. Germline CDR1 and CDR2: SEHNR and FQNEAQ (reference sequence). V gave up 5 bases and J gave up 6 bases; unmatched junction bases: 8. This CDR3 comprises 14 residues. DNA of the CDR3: TGTGCCAGCAGCACCTCAGGGGGCGCGGATGGCTACACCTTC. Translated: CASSTSGGADGYTF.

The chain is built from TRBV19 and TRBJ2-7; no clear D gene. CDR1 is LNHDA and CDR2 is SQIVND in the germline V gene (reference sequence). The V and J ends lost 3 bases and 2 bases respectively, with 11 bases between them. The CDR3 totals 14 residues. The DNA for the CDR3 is TGTGCCAGTAGTATCTCATCCGTAGCCTACGAGCAGTACTTC. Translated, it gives CASSISSVAYEQYF.

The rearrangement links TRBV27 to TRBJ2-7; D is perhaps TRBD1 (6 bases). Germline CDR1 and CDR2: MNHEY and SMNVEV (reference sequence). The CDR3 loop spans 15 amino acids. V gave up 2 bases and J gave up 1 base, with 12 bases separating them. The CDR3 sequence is CASSLVTGPSYEQYF. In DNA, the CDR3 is TGTGCCAGCAGTTTAGTCACAGGGCCATCCTACGAGCAGTACTTC.

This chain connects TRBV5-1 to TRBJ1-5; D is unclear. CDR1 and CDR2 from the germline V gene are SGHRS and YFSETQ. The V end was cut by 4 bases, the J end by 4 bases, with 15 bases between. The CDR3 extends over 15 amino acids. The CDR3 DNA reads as TGCGCCAGCAGCCCTAGCGGGCAGTGGAATCAGCCCCAGCATTTT. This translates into CASSPSGQWNQPQHF.

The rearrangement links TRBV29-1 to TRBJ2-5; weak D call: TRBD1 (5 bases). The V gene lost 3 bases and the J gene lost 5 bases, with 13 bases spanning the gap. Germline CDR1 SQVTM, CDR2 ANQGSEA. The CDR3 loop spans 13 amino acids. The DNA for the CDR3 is TGCAGCGTTGATAACCGGACAAGGGAGACCCAGTACTTC. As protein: CSVDNRTRETQYF.

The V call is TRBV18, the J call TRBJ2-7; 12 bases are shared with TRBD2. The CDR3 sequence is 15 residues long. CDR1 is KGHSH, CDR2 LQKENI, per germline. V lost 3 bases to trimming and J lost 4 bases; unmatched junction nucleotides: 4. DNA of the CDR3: TGTGCCAGCTCACCGGCGACTAGCGGGGGATACGAGCAGTACTTC. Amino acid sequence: CASSPATSGGYEQYF.

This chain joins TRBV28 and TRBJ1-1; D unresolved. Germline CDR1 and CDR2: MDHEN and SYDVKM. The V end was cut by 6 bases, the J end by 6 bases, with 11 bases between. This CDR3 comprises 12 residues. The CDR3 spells CASSPGGPEAFF. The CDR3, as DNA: TGTGCCAGCAGCCCAGGAGGGCCTGAAGCTTTCTTT.

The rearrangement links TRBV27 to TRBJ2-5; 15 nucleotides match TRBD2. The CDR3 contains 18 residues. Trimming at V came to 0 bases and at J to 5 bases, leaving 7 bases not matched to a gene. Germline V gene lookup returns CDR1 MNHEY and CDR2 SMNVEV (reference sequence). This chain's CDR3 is CASSLSGGLAGGSETQYF. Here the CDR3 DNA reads TGTGCCAGCAGTTTATCGGGGGGACTAGCGGGAGGATCGGAGACCCAGTACTTC.

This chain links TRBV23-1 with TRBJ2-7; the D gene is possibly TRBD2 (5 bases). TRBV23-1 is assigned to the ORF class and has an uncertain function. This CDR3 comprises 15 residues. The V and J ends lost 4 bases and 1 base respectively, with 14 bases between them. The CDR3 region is CASSLPGIGSYEQYF. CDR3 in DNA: TGCGCCAGCAGTCTTCCGGGAATCGGGTCCTACGAGCAGTACTTC.

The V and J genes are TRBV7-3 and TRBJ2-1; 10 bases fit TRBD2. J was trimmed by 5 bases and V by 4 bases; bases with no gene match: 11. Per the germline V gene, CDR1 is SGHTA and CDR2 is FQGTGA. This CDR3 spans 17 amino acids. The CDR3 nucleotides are TGTGCCAGCAGCTCCCCTAGCGGGAGATTGGGGGACAATGAGCAGTTCTTC. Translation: CASSSPSGRLGDNEQFF.

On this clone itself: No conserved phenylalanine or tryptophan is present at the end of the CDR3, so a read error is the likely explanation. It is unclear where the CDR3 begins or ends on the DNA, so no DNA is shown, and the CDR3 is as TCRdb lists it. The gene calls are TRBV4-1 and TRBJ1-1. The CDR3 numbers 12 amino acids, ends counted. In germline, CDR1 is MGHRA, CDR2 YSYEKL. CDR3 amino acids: CASSQRGRPITL.

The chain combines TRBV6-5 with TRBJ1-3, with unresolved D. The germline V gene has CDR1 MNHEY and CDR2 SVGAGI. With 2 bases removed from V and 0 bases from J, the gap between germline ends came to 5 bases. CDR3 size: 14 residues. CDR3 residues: CASSYGGSGNTIYF. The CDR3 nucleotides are TGTGCCAGCAGTTACGGCGGCTCTGGAAACACCATATATTTT.

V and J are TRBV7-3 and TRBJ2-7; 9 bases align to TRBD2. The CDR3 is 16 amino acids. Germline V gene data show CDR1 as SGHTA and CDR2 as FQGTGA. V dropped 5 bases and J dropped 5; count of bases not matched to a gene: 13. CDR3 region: CASSPLASGRPHEQYF. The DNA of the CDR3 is TGTGCCAGCAGCCCCCTGGCGAGCGGGAGGCCCCACGAGCAGTACTTC. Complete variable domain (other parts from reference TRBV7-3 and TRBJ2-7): GAGVSQTPSNKVTEKGKYVELRCDPISGHTALYWYRQSLGQGPEFLIYFQGTGAADDSGLPNDRFFAVRPEGSVSTLKIQRTERGDSAVYLCASSPLASGRPHEQYFGPGTRLTVT.

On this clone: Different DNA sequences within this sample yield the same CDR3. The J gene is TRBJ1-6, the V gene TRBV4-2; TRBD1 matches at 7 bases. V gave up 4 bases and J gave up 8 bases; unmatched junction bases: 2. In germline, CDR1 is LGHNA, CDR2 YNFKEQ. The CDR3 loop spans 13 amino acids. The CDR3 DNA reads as TGTGCCAGCAGCCCGACAGGGTATTCACCCCTCCACTTT. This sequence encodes CASSPTGYSPLHF.

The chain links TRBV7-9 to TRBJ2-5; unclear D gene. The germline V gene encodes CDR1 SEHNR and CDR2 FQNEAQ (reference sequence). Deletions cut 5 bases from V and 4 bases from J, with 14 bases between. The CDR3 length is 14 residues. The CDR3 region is CASSHLGFGETQYF. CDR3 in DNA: TGTGCCAGCAGCCATCTGGGATTTGGAGAGACCCAGTACTTC. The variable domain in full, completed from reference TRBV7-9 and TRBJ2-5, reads DTGVSQNPRHKITKRGQNVTFRCDPISEHNRLYWYRQTLGQGPEFLTYFQNEAQLEKSRLLSDRFSAERPKGSFSTLEIQRTEQGDSAMYLCASSHLGFGETQYFGPGTRLLVL.

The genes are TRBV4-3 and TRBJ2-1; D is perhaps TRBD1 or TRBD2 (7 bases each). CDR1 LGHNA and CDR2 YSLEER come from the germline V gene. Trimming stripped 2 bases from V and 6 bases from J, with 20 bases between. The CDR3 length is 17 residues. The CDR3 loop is CASSQTSGGERGNEQFF. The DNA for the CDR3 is TGCGCCAGCAGCCAAACCTCAGGGGGGGAGAGGGGCAATGAGCAGTTCTTC.

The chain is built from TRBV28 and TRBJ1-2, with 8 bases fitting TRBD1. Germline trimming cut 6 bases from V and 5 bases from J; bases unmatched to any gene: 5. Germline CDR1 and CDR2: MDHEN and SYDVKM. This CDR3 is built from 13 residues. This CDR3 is CASRGGQDYGYTF. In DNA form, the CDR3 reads TGTGCCAGCAGGGGGGGACAGGATTATGGCTACACCTTC.

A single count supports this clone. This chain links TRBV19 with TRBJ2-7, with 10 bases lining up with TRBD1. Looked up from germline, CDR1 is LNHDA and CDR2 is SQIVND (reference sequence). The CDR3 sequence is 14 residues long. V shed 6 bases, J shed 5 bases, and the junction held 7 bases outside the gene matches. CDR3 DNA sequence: TGTGCCAGTAGCCTGACAGGGGGCTACGACGAGCAGTACTTC. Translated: CASSLTGGYDEQYF. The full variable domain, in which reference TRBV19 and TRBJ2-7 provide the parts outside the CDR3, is DGGITQSPKYLFRKEGQNVTLSCEQNLNHDAMYWYRQDPGQGLRLIYYSQIVNDFQKGDIAEGYSVSREKKESFPLTVTSAQKNPTAFYLCASSLTGGYDEQYFGPGTRLTVT.

The CDR3 region is CASSSGGDRERNSPLHF. The CDR3, as DNA: TGTGCCAGCAGCTCCGGGGGTGACAGGGAAAGAAATTCACCCCTCCACTTT. The chain couples TRBV9 to TRBJ1-6; 7 positions match TRBD1. Trimming took 4 bases from V and 7 from J; bases not matched to a gene: 14. Germline lookup yields CDR1 SGDLS and CDR2 YYNGEE. This CDR3 region has 17 residues. The complete variable domain, with remaining parts taken from reference TRBV9 and TRBJ1-6, reads DSGVTQTPKHLITATGQRVTLRCSPRSGDLSVYWYQQSLDQGLQFLIQYYNGEERAKGNILERFSAQQFPDLHSELNLSSLELGDSALYFCASSSGGDRERNSPLHFGNGTRLTVT.

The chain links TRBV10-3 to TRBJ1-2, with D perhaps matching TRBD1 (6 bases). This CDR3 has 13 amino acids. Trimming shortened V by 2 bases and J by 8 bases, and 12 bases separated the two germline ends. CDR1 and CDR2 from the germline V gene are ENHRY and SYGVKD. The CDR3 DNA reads TGTGCCATCAGTGAGACCACAGGGCTCGGCTACACCTTC. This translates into CAISETTGLGYTF.

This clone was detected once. The CDR3 spells CASSPQGDNYLYGYTF. In DNA form, the CDR3 reads TGTGCCAGCAGTCCCCAGGGGGACAATTACCTTTATGGCTACACCTTC. The chain uses TRBV5-5 and TRBJ1-2, with 7 bases identical to TRBD1. The CDR3 covers 16 residues. J lost 5 bases, V lost 5 bases, and 15 bases had no gene match. CDR1 and CDR2 (germline): SGHKS, YYEKEE (reference sequence).

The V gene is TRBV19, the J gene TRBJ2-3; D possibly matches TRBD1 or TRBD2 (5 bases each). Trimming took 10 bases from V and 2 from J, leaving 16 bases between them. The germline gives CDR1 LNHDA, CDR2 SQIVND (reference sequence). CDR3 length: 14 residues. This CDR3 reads CATTPGADTDTQYF. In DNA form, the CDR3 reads TGTGCCACCACCCCCGGGGCTGACACAGATACGCAGTATTTT.

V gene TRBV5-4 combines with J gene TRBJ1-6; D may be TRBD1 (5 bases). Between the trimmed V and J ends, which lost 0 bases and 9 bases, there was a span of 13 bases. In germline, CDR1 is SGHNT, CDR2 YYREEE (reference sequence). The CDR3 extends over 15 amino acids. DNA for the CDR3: TGTGCCAGCAGCTTGGGTTACACCGGGGGTTCACCCCTCCACTTT. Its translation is CASSLGYTGGSPLHF.